These T cell receptor beta chains were read from a single sample in a study of cytomegalovirus exposure and HLA in healthy donors. Clones were read by immunoSEQ multiplex PCR, and TCRdb kept only the in-frame ones, dropping some. The sample carries 200,000 or so clones, about 77% recorded once. Sequencing was carried out using PBMCs. The receptors originated from a woman in her twenties or thirties in good health and CMV-seropositive. The CDR3 runs from the conserved cysteine through the conserved F or W. The D gene is left open where the match is weak. Rows may omit the clone size; those that give it use once, few, many or a size class.

J: TRBJ1-1; D: NA; V: TRBV27; size: few; DNA: TGTGCCAGCAGTTCGCTTTTCACAGGAATGAACACTGAAGCTTTCTTT; CDR3: CASSSLFTGMNTEAFF
J: TRBJ2-5; D: NA; V: TRBV28; size: NA; DNA: TGTGCCAGCAGCCCGACAGTTCAAGAGACCCAGTACTTC; CDR3: CASSPTVQETQYF
J: TRBJ2-7; D: NA; V: TRBV4-1; size: NA; DNA: TGCGCCAGCAGTCAAGACCCCGGTAGTGGCTCCTACGAGCAGTACTTC; CDR3: CASSQDPGSGSYEQYF
J: TRBJ2-2; D: NA; V: TRBV5-6; size: once; DNA: TGTGCCAGCAGCTCCTACACCGGGGAGCTGTTTTTT; CDR3: CASSSYTGELFF
J: TRBJ2-1; D: TRBD2; V: TRBV5-6; size: NA; DNA: TGTGCCAGCAGCTTGCCTACTCGACTAGCGGGCTACAATGAGCAGTTCTTC; CDR3: CASSLPTRLAGYNEQFF
J: TRBJ1-4; D: TRBD1; V: TRBV11-3; size: NA; DNA: TGTGCCAGCAGCTTTCCCAACAGGGGGATAGCTGAAAAACTGTTTTTT; CDR3: CASSFPNRGIAEKLFF
J: TRBJ2-2; D: NA; V: TRBV28; size: NA; DNA: TGTGCCAGCGCTAAGGGGGGGCAAATCGGGGAGCTGTTTTTT; CDR3: CASAKGGQIGELFF
J: TRBJ1-2; D: TRBD1; V: TRBV6-6; size: NA; DNA: TGTGCCAGCCAGGGGGACGGGGGCTACACCTTC; CDR3: CASQGDGGYTF
J: TRBJ2-3; D: NA; V: TRBV5-5; size: few; DNA: TGTGCCAGCAGCTCAGGGGCACTGGGGGAGTATTTT; CDR3: CASSSGALGEYF
J: TRBJ1-6; D: TRBD1; V: TRBV11-2; size: NA; DNA: TGTGCCAGCAGCTTAACGCCAGGGGGTATAAGTACACCCCTCCACTTT; CDR3: CASSLTPGGISTPLHF
J: TRBJ1-5; D: TRBD1; V: TRBV18; size: NA; DNA: TGTGCCAGCTCACTTGACAGGGGGAATCAGCCCCAGCATTTT; CDR3: CASSLDRGNQPQHF
J: TRBJ1-6; D: NA; V: TRBV27; size: once; DNA: TGTGCCAGCAGTTTAAAAGCAACGGGCAGGGGAAATTCACCCCTCCACTTT; CDR3: CASSLKATGRGNSPLHF
J: TRBJ1-4; D: NA; V: TRBV7-8; size: NA; DNA: TGTGCCAGCAGCGCGAGGGATTTTTTAGGAAAACTGTTTTTT; CDR3: CASSARDFLGKLFF
J: TRBJ2-5; D: NA; V: TRBV11-3; size: NA; DNA: TGTGCCAGCAGCGTCGGAGGGAGCTCAGAGACCCAGTACTTC; CDR3: CASSVGGSSETQYF
J: TRBJ2-3; D: TRBD2; V: TRBV9; size: few; DNA: TGTGCCAGCAGCCCGGCAAGCGGGGGGGCCAAGTCGCTTGCAGATACGCAGTATTTT; CDR3: CASSPASGGAKSLADTQYF
J: TRBJ2-1; D: TRBD2; V: TRBV6-5; size: NA; DNA: TGTGCCAGCAGGTTATTTAGCGGGGGGCAGAGTGAGCAGTTCTTC; CDR3: CASRLFSGGQSEQFF
J: TRBJ2-5; D: NA; V: TRBV25-1; size: NA; DNA: TGTGCCAGCAGTACCACACAACAAGAGACCCAGTACTTC; CDR3: CASSTTQQETQYF
J: TRBJ1-3; D: TRBD1; V: TRBV4-1; size: NA; DNA: TGCGCCAGCAGCCGACAGGGAAGCTCTGGAAACACCATATATTTT; CDR3: CASSRQGSSGNTIYF
J: TRBJ1-1; D: TRBD1; V: TRBV2; size: NA; DNA: TGTGCCAGCAGTGGGACAGGCAGTGAAGCTTTCTTT; CDR3: CASSGTGSEAFF
J: TRBJ2-7; D: NA; V: TRBV2; size: NA; DNA: NA; CDR3: CASSTSGGEQYF
J: TRBJ2-7; D: TRBD2; V: TRBV10-1; size: NA; DNA: TGCGCCAGCACCAAGACTAGCGGGAGCCGCGAGCAGTACTTC; CDR3: CASTKTSGSREQYF
J: TRBJ1-5; D: NA; V: TRBV7-8; size: NA; DNA: TGTGCCAGCAGCTTAGCAGGGGGTAGCAATCAGCCCCAGCATTTT; CDR3: CASSLAGGSNQPQHF